These 5 T cell receptor beta chains share one sample of origin, sequenced in a study of OX40 agonist ivuxolimab in advanced cancers. Profiling relied on immunoSEQ multiplex PCR, and the TCRdb table lists in-frame clones only, not all of them. The data hold around 72,000 clones, with 91% observed a single time. Source: CD4+ or CD8+ T cells sorted from blood, taken in a trial of the OX40 agonist ivuxolimab. Receptors were obtained from an adult with an advanced solid tumor such as melanoma, head and neck, liver or kidney cancer.

This chain joins TRBV7-2 and TRBJ2-2, with D unclear. The CDR3 has 14 residues. Germline V gene sequence: CDR1 SGHTA, CDR2 FQGNSA. The V end was cut by 5 bases, the J end by 5 bases, with 12 bases between. DNA for the CDR3: TGTGCCAGCAGCCGGAACCTGGGGACCGGGGAGCTGTTTTTT. It yields the protein CASSRNLGTGELFF. Based on the CDR3 plus reference TRBV7-2 and TRBJ2-2, the full variable domain is GAGVSQSPSNKVTEKGKDVELRCDPISGHTALYWYRQSLGQGLEFLIYFQGNSAPDKSGLPSDRFSAERTGGSVSTLTIQRTQQEDSAVYLCASSRNLGTGELFFGEGSRLTVL.

V usage is TRBV9 and J usage is TRBJ1-2, with no clear D. The CDR3 consists of 14 residues. Trimming stripped 0 bases from V and 1 base from J, with 7 bases between. CDR1 is SGDLS and CDR2 is YYNGEE in the germline V gene. CDR3 DNA sequence: TGTGCCAGCAGCGTAGCGGACCTTAACTATGGCTACACCTTC. Its translation: CASSVADLNYGYTF. The full variable domain, rest sourced from reference TRBV9 and TRBJ1-2, is DSGVTQTPKHLITATGQRVTLRCSPRSGDLSVYWYQQSLDQGLQFLIQYYNGEERAKGNILERFSAQQFPDLHSELNLSSLELGDSALYFCASSVADLNYGYTFGSGTRLTVV.

CDR3 residues: CAISEGGAEAFF. CDR3 DNA: TGTGCCATCAGTGAGGGAGGGGCTGAAGCTTTCTTT. V usage is TRBV10-3 and J usage is TRBJ1-1; a weak D match, TRBD1 (5 bases). Germline V gene sequence: CDR1 ENHRY, CDR2 SYGVKD. V was shortened by 2 bases and J by 6 bases, with 7 bases between the two germline ends. The length of the CDR3 is 12 residues.

This chain uses TRBV9 with TRBJ1-1, with D possibly being TRBD1 (5 bases). Germline assignment: CDR1 SGDLS and CDR2 YYNGEE. This CDR3 comprises 16 residues. The ends were cut back, 5 bases at V and 1 base at J, with 18 bases in the middle. CDR3 DNA sequence: TGTGCCAGCAGTGCTATCAATCAGGGCCCGAACACTGAAGCTTTCTTT. Its translation is CASSAINQGPNTEAFF.

The V and J genes are TRBV11-3 and TRBJ1-2; tentatively, D is TRBD1 (6 bases). V lost 7 bases and J lost 2, with 11 bases in between. CDR3 length equals 13 residues. Germline CDR1 and CDR2: SGHNT and YENEEA. CDR3 loop: CASNNGQNYGYTF. As DNA, the CDR3 is TGTGCCAGCAACAATGGACAGAACTATGGCTACACCTTC.